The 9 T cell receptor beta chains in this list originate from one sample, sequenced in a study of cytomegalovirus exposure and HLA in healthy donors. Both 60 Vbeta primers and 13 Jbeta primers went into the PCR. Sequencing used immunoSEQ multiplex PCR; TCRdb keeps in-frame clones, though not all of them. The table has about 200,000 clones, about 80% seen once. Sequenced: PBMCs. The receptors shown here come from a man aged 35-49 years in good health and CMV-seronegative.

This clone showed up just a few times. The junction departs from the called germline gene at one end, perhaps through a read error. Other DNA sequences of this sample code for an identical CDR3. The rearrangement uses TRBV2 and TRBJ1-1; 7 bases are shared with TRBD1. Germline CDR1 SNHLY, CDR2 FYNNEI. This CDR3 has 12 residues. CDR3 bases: TGTGCCAGCCGTCAGGGGGACACTGAAGCTTTTTTT. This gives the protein CASRQGDTEAFF. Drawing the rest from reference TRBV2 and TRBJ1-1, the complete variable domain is EPEVTQTPSHQVTQMGQEVILRCVPISNHLYFYWYRQILGQKVEFLVSFYNNEISEKSEIFDDQFSVERPDGSNFTLKIRSTKLEDSAMYFCASRQGDTEAFFGQGTRLTVV.

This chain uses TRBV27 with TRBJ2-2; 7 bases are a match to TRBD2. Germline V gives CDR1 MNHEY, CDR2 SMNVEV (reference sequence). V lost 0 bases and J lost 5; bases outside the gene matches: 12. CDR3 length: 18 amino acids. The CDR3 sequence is CASSLSGSGGGRTGELFF. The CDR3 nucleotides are TGTGCCAGCAGTTTATCGGGTTCGGGGGGTGGAAGGACCGGGGAGCTGTTTTTT.

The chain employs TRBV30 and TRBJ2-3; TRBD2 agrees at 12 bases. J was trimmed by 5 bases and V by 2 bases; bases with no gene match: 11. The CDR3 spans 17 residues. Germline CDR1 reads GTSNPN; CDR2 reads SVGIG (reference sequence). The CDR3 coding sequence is TGTGCCTGGAGTCCCATTGGACTAGCGGGGCCGGGAGATACGCAGTATTTT. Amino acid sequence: CAWSPIGLAGPGDTQYF. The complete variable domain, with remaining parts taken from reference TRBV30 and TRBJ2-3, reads SQTIHQWPATLVQPVGSPLSLECTVEGTSNPNLYWYRQAAGRGLQLLFYSVGIGQISSEVPQNLSASRPQDRQFILSSKKLLLSDSGFYLCAWSPIGLAGPGDTQYFGPGTRLTVL.

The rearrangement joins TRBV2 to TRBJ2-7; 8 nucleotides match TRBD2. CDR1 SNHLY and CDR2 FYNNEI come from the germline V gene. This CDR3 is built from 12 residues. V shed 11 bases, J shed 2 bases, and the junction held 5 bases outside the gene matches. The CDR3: CAGKRGPYEQYF. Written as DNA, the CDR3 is TGTGCCGGTAAGCGGGGGCCCTACGAGCAGTACTTC.

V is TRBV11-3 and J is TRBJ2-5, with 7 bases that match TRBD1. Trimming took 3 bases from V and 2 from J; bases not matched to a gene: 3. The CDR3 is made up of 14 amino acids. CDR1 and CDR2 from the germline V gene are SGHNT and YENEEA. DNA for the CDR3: TGTGCCAGCAGCTTCCGACAGGGACAAGAGACCCAGTACTTC. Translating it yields CASSFRQGQETQYF.

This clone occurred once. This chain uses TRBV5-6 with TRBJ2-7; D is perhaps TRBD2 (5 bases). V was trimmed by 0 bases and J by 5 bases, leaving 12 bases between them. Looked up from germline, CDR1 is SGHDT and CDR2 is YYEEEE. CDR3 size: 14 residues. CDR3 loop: CASSLGGQSDEQYF. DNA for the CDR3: TGTGCCAGCAGCTTGGGAGGGCAGAGTGACGAGCAGTACTTC. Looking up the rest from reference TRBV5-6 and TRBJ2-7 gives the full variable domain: DAGVTQSPTHLIKTRGQQVTLRCSPKSGHDTVSWYQQALGQGPQFIFQYYEEEERQRGNFPDRFSGHQFPNYSSELNVNALLLGDSALYLCASSLGGQSDEQYFGPGTRLTVT.

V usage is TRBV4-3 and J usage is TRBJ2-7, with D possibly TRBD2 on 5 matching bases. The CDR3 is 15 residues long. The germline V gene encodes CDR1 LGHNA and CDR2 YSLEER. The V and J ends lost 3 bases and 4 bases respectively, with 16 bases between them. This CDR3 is CASSHVGERLYEQYF. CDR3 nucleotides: TGCGCCAGCAGCCACGTCGGGGAGCGGCTATACGAGCAGTACTTC.

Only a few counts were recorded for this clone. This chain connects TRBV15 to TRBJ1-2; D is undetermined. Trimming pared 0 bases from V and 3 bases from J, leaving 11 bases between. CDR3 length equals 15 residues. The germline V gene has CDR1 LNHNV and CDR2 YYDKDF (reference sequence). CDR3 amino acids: CATSRDPGGDYGYTF. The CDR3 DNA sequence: TGTGCCACCAGCAGAGATCCTGGAGGAGACTATGGCTACACCTTC.

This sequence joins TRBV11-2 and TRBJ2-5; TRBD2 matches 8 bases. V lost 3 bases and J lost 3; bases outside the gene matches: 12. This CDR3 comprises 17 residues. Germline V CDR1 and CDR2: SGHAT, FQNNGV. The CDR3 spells CASSLGAGVNLKETQYF. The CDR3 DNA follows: TGTGCCAGCAGCTTGGGAGCGGGGGTCAACCTCAAAGAGACCCAGTACTTC.